One sample yielded the 27 T cell receptor beta chains listed below, sequenced in a study of neoadjuvant anti-PD-1 for oral cavity cancer. Generated by immunoSEQ multiplex PCR, the TCRdb table keeps only in-frame clones and is missing some. Here the sample spans roughly 14,000 clones, about 70% being singletons. The material sequenced was PBMCs, taken before nivolumab (anti-PD-1) treatment. Receptors were obtained from a person aged 35-79 years with oral cavity squamous cell carcinoma.

In this sample, this clone turned up a few times. This chain links TRBV5-6 with TRBJ2-2, with unresolved D. Trimming removed 0 bases at V and 6 bases at J, with 12 bases between. Germline V gives CDR1 SGHDT, CDR2 YYEEEE. The CDR3 is made up of 15 amino acids. CDR3 amino acids: CASSLAALMAGELFF. The CDR3, as DNA: TGTGCCAGCAGCTTGGCCGCCCTTATGGCCGGGGAGCTGTTTTTT.

This chain connects TRBV2 to TRBJ1-1; 7 bases map to TRBD1. The CDR3 has 15 amino acids. Germline assignment: CDR1 SNHLY and CDR2 FYNNEI. The V and J ends lost 0 bases and 7 bases, in that order; junction bases with no gene match: 8. The CDR3 loop reads CASSEALRGRGEAFF. Here the CDR3 DNA reads TGTGCCAGCAGTGAAGCGCTTAGGGGGCGGGGTGAAGCTTTCTTT. Full variable domain (rest looked up from reference TRBV2 and TRBJ1-1): EPEVTQTPSHQVTQMGQEVILRCVPISNHLYFYWYRQILGQKVEFLVSFYNNEISEKSEIFDDQFSVERPDGSNFTLKIRSTKLEDSAMYFCASSEALRGRGEAFFGQGTRLTVV.

This clone was seen a handful of times. The chain links TRBV19 to TRBJ1-2; D is ambiguous. Germline loops: CDR1 LNHDA, CDR2 SQIVND (reference sequence). This CDR3 region has 16 residues. Between the trimmed V and J ends, which lost 1 base and 4 bases, there was a span of 16 bases. CDR3 region: CASSIGWTPGGYGYTF. CDR3 DNA: TGTGCCAGTAGTATAGGGTGGACTCCCGGAGGCTATGGCTACACCTTC.

This clone has more than one count but fewer than ten. The chain employs TRBV4-2 and TRBJ1-2; D is possibly TRBD1 (5 bases). CDR1 is LGHNA and CDR2 is YNFKEQ in the germline V gene. This CDR3 comprises 15 residues. Trimming cost V 0 bases and J 4 bases, with 12 bases left between them. This CDR3 reads CASSQDRAGLYGYTF. In DNA, the CDR3 is TGTGCCAGCAGCCAAGATAGGGCAGGGCTCTATGGCTACACCTTC.

The chain is built from TRBV6-1 and TRBJ1-2; D unresolved. Germline V gene sequence: CDR1 MNHNS, CDR2 SASEGT. The CDR3 has 11 amino acids. Trimming took off 2 bases at V and 8 bases at J, with 6 bases between the two ends. For the CDR3, the DNA is TGTGCCAGCAGTGAAAACGAAGGCTACACCTTC. As protein: CASSENEGYTF.

This chain uses TRBV11-2 with TRBJ2-2; weak D call: TRBD2 (5 bases). V was clipped by 6 bases and J by 2 bases, with 13 bases between them. This CDR3 comprises 15 residues. Germline CDR1 and CDR2: SGHAT and FQNNGV. The CDR3 coding sequence is TGTGCCAGCAGACACCGGGATTTCAACACCGGGGAGCTGTTTTTT. It specifies CASRHRDFNTGELFF.

Concerning this clone: Germline is not matched at one junction end, which may reflect a read error. V is TRBV12-5 and J is TRBJ1-1; D gene ambiguous. This CDR3 comprises 13 residues. Looked up from germline, CDR1 is LGHNT and CDR2 is FRNRAP. CDR3 sequence (DNA): TGTGCTAGTGGTTTGCATTTTTCCACTGAGGCTTTCTTT. The encoded protein is CASGLHFSTEAFF.

The rearrangement joins TRBV6-5 to TRBJ2-2; D is perhaps TRBD1 (6 bases). The CDR3 loop spans 15 amino acids. Germline CDR1 is MNHEY and CDR2 is SVGAGI. The V end was cut by 6 bases, the J end by 4 bases, with 15 bases between. The CDR3 DNA sequence: TGTGCCAGCAGGTCCCGGGACATGAGCACCGGGGAGCTGTTTTTT. Amino acids: CASRSRDMSTGELFF.

The chain employs TRBV10-3 and TRBJ2-7, with 8 bases matching TRBD1. Germline V lookup: CDR1 ENHRY, CDR2 SYGVKD. J lost 3 bases, V lost 8 bases, and 6 bases had no gene match. The CDR3 runs to 13 residues. DNA for the CDR3: TGTGCCATCGGACAGGGCTTAGACTACGAGCAGTACTTC. It encodes CAIGQGLDYEQYF.

The chain recombines TRBV9 with TRBJ2-7, with 7 bases that match TRBD1. Germline-derived CDR1 and CDR2 are SGDLS and YYNGEE. The ends lost 0 bases at V and 2 bases at J; junction bases unmatched: 2. The CDR3 extends over 14 amino acids. CDR3 DNA sequence: TGTGCCAGCAGCGTAGGGGGGACAGCCTACGAGCAGTACTTC. Its translation: CASSVGGTAYEQYF. The whole variable domain, remainder taken from reference TRBV9 and TRBJ2-7, is DSGVTQTPKHLITATGQRVTLRCSPRSGDLSVYWYQQSLDQGLQFLIQYYNGEERAKGNILERFSAQQFPDLHSELNLSSLELGDSALYFCASSVGGTAYEQYFGPGTRLTVT.

This chain joins TRBV6-4 and TRBJ2-1; TRBD2 aligns across 13 bases. V gave up 4 bases and J gave up 4 bases; unmatched junction bases: 1. This CDR3 comprises 15 residues. Germline V gives CDR1 MRHNA, CDR2 SNTAGT. The CDR3 here is CASSATSGGYNEQFF. CDR3 coding DNA: TGTGCCAGCAGTGCGACTAGCGGGGGGTACAATGAGCAGTTCTTC.

The rearrangement uses TRBV20-1 and TRBJ2-7; 9 bases align to TRBD1. Germline loops: CDR1 DFQATT, CDR2 SNEGSKA (reference sequence). The ends lost 6 bases at V and 6 bases at J; junction bases unmatched: 3. This CDR3 spans 11 amino acids. CDR3 protein: CSARTGAEQYF. The CDR3 coding sequence is TGCAGTGCGAGGACAGGGGCCGAGCAGTACTTC.

This chain joins TRBV28 and TRBJ2-7; D call uncertain. Trimming cost V 6 bases and J 3 bases, with 12 bases left between them. The CDR3 has 13 amino acids. Germline V lookup: CDR1 MDHEN, CDR2 SYDVKM. CDR3 bases: TGTGCCAGCAGGACCTTAGACGTCTACGAGCAGTACTTC. As protein: CASRTLDVYEQYF.

The V and J genes are TRBV9 and TRBJ1-5; no reliable D call. Germline V gene data show CDR1 as SGDLS and CDR2 as YYNGEE. With 4 bases removed from V and 6 bases from J, the gap between germline ends came to 11 bases. This CDR3 contains 13 residues. CDR3 residues: CASSSQPGQPQHF. DNA of the CDR3: TGTGCCAGCAGCTCTCAACCGGGTCAGCCCCAGCATTTT. Full variable domain (rest looked up from reference TRBV9 and TRBJ1-5): DSGVTQTPKHLITATGQRVTLRCSPRSGDLSVYWYQQSLDQGLQFLIQYYNGEERAKGNILERFSAQQFPDLHSELNLSSLELGDSALYFCASSSQPGQPQHFGDGTRLSIL.

The chain recombines TRBV5-1 with TRBJ2-3; TRBD2 matches at 7 bases. Trimming at V came to 4 bases and at J to 0 bases, leaving 5 bases not matched to a gene. The germline gives CDR1 SGHRS, CDR2 YFSETQ. CDR3 length equals 15 residues. The CDR3 here is CASSGAGPSTDTQYF. CDR3 nucleotides: TGCGCCAGCAGCGGAGCGGGGCCTAGCACAGATACGCAGTATTTT.

J is TRBJ2-3 and V is TRBV15, with 9 bases identical to TRBD1. CDR3 length: 13 residues. Germline trimming cut 5 bases from V and 9 bases from J; bases unmatched to any gene: 6. The germline V gene has CDR1 LNHNV and CDR2 YYDKDF (reference sequence). The CDR3 here is CATSAGTGTTQYF. DNA for the CDR3: TGTGCCACCAGCGCCGGGACAGGGACAACGCAGTATTTT.

The gene calls are TRBV29-1 and TRBJ2-2, with D perhaps given as TRBD1 or TRBD2 (5 bases each). Between the trimmed V and J ends, which lost 8 bases and 0 bases, there was a span of 19 bases. The CDR3 is 16 amino acids. Looked up from germline, CDR1 is SQVTM and CDR2 is ANQGSEA. CDR3: CSKLNGTEANTGELFF. CDR3 sequence (DNA): TGCAGCAAACTCAACGGGACCGAGGCGAACACCGGGGAGCTGTTTTTT.

This clone has just one count. This sequence joins TRBV27 and TRBJ2-7; TRBD2 agrees at 7 bases. The CDR3 consists of 14 residues. The V gene's germline CDR1 is MNHEY and CDR2 SMNVEV (reference sequence). V trimming: 3 bases; J trimming: 0 bases; junction bases outside the gene matches: 2. CDR3 DNA: TGTGCCAGCAGTTTTAGCGGGTTCTCCTACGAGCAGTACTTC. Residues: CASSFSGFSYEQYF.

The rearrangement joins TRBV19 to TRBJ2-5; no definite D call. This CDR3 is built from 12 residues. The germline gives CDR1 LNHDA, CDR2 SQIVND (reference sequence). The V and J ends lost 1 base and 5 bases respectively, with 5 bases between them. The CDR3 DNA sequence: TGTGCCAGTAGTATAGGGGGTGAGACCCAGTACTTC. This gives the protein CASSIGGETQYF.

The chain couples TRBV9 to TRBJ2-1; tentatively, D is TRBD1 (6 bases). The CDR3 sequence is 17 residues long. The V gene's germline CDR1 is SGDLS and CDR2 YYNGEE. V was trimmed by 5 bases and J by 6 bases, leaving 24 bases between them. Written as DNA, the CDR3 is TGTGCCAGCAGAGACAACGTGGACCTCACAGGGAGCAATGAGCAGTTCTTC. Its protein product is CASRDNVDLTGSNEQFF.

This clone was observed a few times. J is TRBJ2-3 and V is TRBV28, with 8 bases fitting TRBD2. The germline V gene has CDR1 MDHEN and CDR2 SYDVKM. V trimming: 6 bases; J trimming: 5 bases; junction bases outside the gene matches: 13. The CDR3 spans 16 residues. The CDR3 loop is CASSPLGAREVDTQYF. CDR3 sequence (DNA): TGTGCCAGCAGCCCGCTAGGTGCGCGGGAGGTAGATACGCAGTATTTT.

The chain uses TRBV5-4 and TRBJ1-3; D gene unclear. The CDR3 consists of 13 residues. Germline CDR1 reads SGHNT; CDR2 reads YYREEE (reference sequence). V lost 0 bases and J lost 4, with 5 bases in between. The CDR3 protein is CASSLAGGNTIYF. In nucleotides, the CDR3 is TGTGCCAGCAGCTTGGCCGGCGGAAACACCATATATTTT. Full variable domain (missing parts from reference TRBV5-4 and TRBJ1-3): ETGVTQSPTHLIKTRGQQVTLRCSSQSGHNTVSWYQQALGQGPQFIFQYYREEENGRGNFPPRFSGLQFPNYSSELNVNALELDDSALYLCASSLAGGNTIYFGEGSWLTVV.

This chain uses TRBV7-8 with TRBJ2-2; TRBD2 aligns across 7 bases. In germline, CDR1 is SGHVS, CDR2 FQNEAQ. After removal of 7 bases from V and 6 bases from J, the junction contained 8 bases not matched to a gene. The length of the CDR3 is 14 residues. This CDR3 is CASKRDYPPGELFF. DNA for the CDR3: TGTGCCAGCAAGAGGGACTACCCTCCCGGGGAGCTGTTTTTT. The variable domain in full, with the rest retrieved from reference TRBV7-8 and TRBJ2-2, is GAGVSQSPRYKVAKRGQDVALRCDPISGHVSLFWYQQALGQGPEFLTYFQNEAQLDKSGLPSDRFFAERPEGSVSTLKIQRTQQEDSAVYLCASKRDYPPGELFFGEGSRLTVL.

The gene calls are TRBV19 and TRBJ2-3, with D tentatively TRBD1 or TRBD2 (5 bases each). V lost 10 bases and J 0 bases, leaving 14 bases between the germline ends. The CDR3 is 14 amino acids. From germline, CDR1 is LNHDA and CDR2 SQIVND (reference sequence). The CDR3 loop is CATHTGASTDTQYF. CDR3 nucleotides: TGTGCCACCCACACCGGGGCGAGCACAGATACGCAGTATTTT.

This clone was counted only a few times. The genes are TRBV5-1 and TRBJ2-7; D is perhaps TRBD2 (5 bases). Trimming removed 4 bases at V and 3 bases at J, with 11 bases between. The CDR3 spans 13 residues. Germline values: CDR1 SGHRS, CDR2 YFSETQ. The CDR3 DNA reads as TGCGCCAGCAGCCACGGAGGAGGCTACGAGCAGTACTTC. Translated: CASSHGGGYEQYF.

The V gene is TRBV5-6, the J gene TRBJ2-1; D unresolved. The CDR3 has 13 amino acids. The V and J ends lost 4 bases and 6 bases respectively, with 11 bases between them. CDR1 and CDR2 from the germline V gene are SGHDT and YYEEEE. The CDR3, as DNA: TGTGCCAGCAGCCCCCCGGGCATCAATGAGCAGTTCTTC. It specifies CASSPPGINEQFF.

The chain has TRBV5-6 and TRBJ2-3, with a tentative D call TRBD2 (5 bases). Germline CDR1 is SGHDT and CDR2 is YYEEEE. The V end was cut by 2 bases, the J end by 1 base, with 14 bases between. The CDR3 totals 16 residues. This CDR3 reads CASSFWRLGGTDTQYF. Here the CDR3 DNA reads TGTGCCAGCAGCTTCTGGCGGCTCGGGGGCACAGATACGCAGTATTTT.